This paragraph reports one TCR beta chain. The CDR3 totals 15 residues. Trimming removed 3 bases from V and 2 bases from J; junction bases left unmatched: 7. Germline V CDR1 and CDR2: SGHAT, FQNNGV. This entry belongs to a study of blood T cell repertoires in COVID-19. All enrollees were about 18 to 100 years old and from roughly 22 US areas. Assay used: immunoSEQ multiplex PCR; TCRdb lists only in-frame clones, some missing. The sample lists roughly 260,000 clones, approximately 83% occurring once. V is TRBV11-2 and J is TRBJ2-7, with TRBD1 matching 7 bases. The clonotype was recovered from a woman aged 50 to 65 who had recovered from COVID-19. The sample taken for sequencing was PBMCs or T cells enriched from blood (not recorded which). The CDR3 coding sequence is TGTGCCAGCAGCTTGTGGGACAGCACGACCTACGAGCAGTACTTC. It yields the protein CASSLWDSTTYEQYF. The full variable domain, in which reference TRBV11-2 and TRBJ2-7 provide the parts outside the CDR3, is EAGVAQSPRYKIIEKRQSVAFWCNPISGHATLYWYQQILGQGPKLLIQFQNNGVVDDSQLPKDRFSAERLKGVDSTLKIQPAKLEDSAVYLCASSLWDSTTYEQYFGPGTRLTVT.